This T cell receptor beta chain was found in a study of PD-1 blockade in classical Hodgkin lymphoma. Note on this clone: Its target is unknown.

V shed 2 bases and J shed 0 bases, with 7 bases lying between them. Per germline, CDR1 SNHLY and CDR2 FYNNEI. CDR3 length equals 15 residues. Study results and limitations: Baseline TCR diversity was reportedly lower in newly diagnosed patients than healthy donors.

Time point described: newly diagnosed, previously untreated cHL patient sample. Comparator PBMCs were from newly diagnosed, untreated classical Hodgkin lymphoma. This table comes from immunoSEQ multiplex PCR, and its TCRdb copy is limited to in-frame clones, with some not included. The sample holds some 70,000 clones, roughly 93% seen once. The clonotype was recovered from a human donor with classical Hodgkin lymphoma. Sequencing used peripheral blood mononuclear cells (PBMCs). J is TRBJ2-2 and V is TRBV2; no definite D call. CDR3: CASSEMGTNTGELFF. In DNA form, the CDR3 reads TGTGCCAGCAGTGAAATGGGGACGAACACCGGGGAGCTGTTTTTT.